These 10 T cell receptor beta chains were sequenced from one sample in a study of blood T cell repertoires in COVID-19. Profiled with immunoSEQ multiplex PCR; TCRdb holds only in-frame clones, not every one. The sample contains roughly 280,000 clones, 88% of which appear only once. Sequencing was carried out using peripheral blood. All receptors derive from a woman younger than 45 with COVID-19, enrolled during active disease.

This rearrangement joins TRBV28 to TRBJ1-5; D remains ambiguous. In germline, CDR1 is MDHEN, CDR2 SYDVKM. With 2 bases removed from V and 7 bases from J, the gap between germline ends came to 15 bases. This CDR3 spans 15 amino acids. The CDR3 loop is CASSLRSGRGQPQHF. CDR3 bases: TGTGCCAGCAGTTTAAGGTCCGGAAGAGGCCAGCCCCAGCATTTT.

This chain links TRBV29-1 with TRBJ2-5, with D possibly matching TRBD2 (5 bases). V shed 5 bases and J shed 0 bases, with 10 bases lying between them. From germline, CDR1 is SQVTM and CDR2 ANQGSEA. This CDR3 is 13 amino acids long. The chain's CDR3 is CSVLDSNQETQYF. The CDR3 bases are TGCAGCGTTCTGGACTCAAACCAAGAGACCCAGTACTTC.

This chain links TRBV3-1 (or the pseudogene TRBV3-2) with TRBJ1-1; D unresolved. Trimming left V 1 base short and J 1 base short, with 4 bases between. This CDR3 spans 13 amino acids. Germline-derived CDR1 and CDR2 are LGHDT and YNNKEL (reference sequence). CDR3 sequence reads: CASSQAWNTEAFF. The CDR3 region has the DNA TGTGCCAGCAGCCAAGCATGGAACACTGAAGCTTTCTTT.

The rearrangement uses TRBV25-1 and TRBJ2-7; D is ambiguous. V lost 5 bases, J lost 3 bases, and 5 bases lay in between. This CDR3 has 11 residues. The V gene's germline CDR1 is MGHDK and CDR2 SYGVNS. The CDR3 DNA sequence: TGTGCCAGCAGTCGAGACTACGAGCAGTACTTC. Protein: CASSRDYEQYF.

The DNA for the CDR3 is TGTGCCAGCAGCGCTAGACAGGGTTTCCCAGAGACCCAGTACTTC. Its translation is CASSARQGFPETQYF. The V and J genes are TRBV7-6 and TRBJ2-5; TRBD1 matches 7 bases. Germline loops: CDR1 SGHVS, CDR2 FNYEAQ. CDR3 size: 15 residues. Trimming at V came to 5 bases and at J to 4 bases, leaving 10 bases not matched to a gene.

A few counts support this clone. The chain is built from TRBV21-1 and TRBJ2-1; the table gives TRBD1 as D, unverified against the DNA. TRBV21-1 is reported as a pseudogene. The CDR3 sequence is 16 residues long. The CDR3 loop is CASSPPGHRSTNEQFF. The CDR3 bases are TGTGCCAGCAGCCCCCCGGGACACCGTTCGACTAATGAGCAGTTCTTC.

On this clone: No conserved phenylalanine or tryptophan ends this CDR3, so it is likely a read error. It is unclear where the CDR3 begins or ends on the DNA, so no DNA is shown, and the CDR3 is as TCRdb lists it. The CDR3: CASSCRTRTGGGTL. The chain combines TRBV7-3 with TRBJ1-2; the table's D gene call, TRBD1, was not cross checked with the DNA. The CDR3 is 14 amino acids long, termini counted. Per germline, CDR1 SGHTA and CDR2 FQGTGA.

The chain combines TRBV19 with TRBJ2-5; TRBD2 might be the D (5 bases). Germline V gives CDR1 LNHDA, CDR2 SQIVND (reference sequence). The CDR3 totals 15 residues. The V end lost 2 bases, the J end lost 1 base, and 11 bases lay between the germline ends. This CDR3 reads CASSINGKLQETQYF. CDR3 bases: TGTGCCAGTAGTATAAACGGGAAGCTCCAAGAGACCCAGTACTTC.

This clone was recorded a few times. The chain uses TRBV11-2 and TRBJ2-1; no clear D gene. CDR1 and CDR2 from the germline V gene are SGHAT and FQNNGV. The CDR3 runs to 14 residues. Trimming removed 5 bases from V and 0 bases from J, with 8 bases in between. CDR3 loop: CASSAGSSYNEQFF. The CDR3 coding sequence is TGTGCCAGCAGCGCCGGTAGCTCCTACAATGAGCAGTTCTTC.

The CDR3 here is CASSSGMGEQYF. The CDR3 DNA reads as TGTGCCAGCTCATCAGGGATGGGGGAGCAGTACTTC. The chain recombines TRBV18 with TRBJ2-7, with D maybe TRBD1 (5 bases). Trimming took 5 bases from V and 7 from J, leaving 12 bases between them. The CDR3 covers 12 residues. The germline V gene has CDR1 KGHSH and CDR2 LQKENI.